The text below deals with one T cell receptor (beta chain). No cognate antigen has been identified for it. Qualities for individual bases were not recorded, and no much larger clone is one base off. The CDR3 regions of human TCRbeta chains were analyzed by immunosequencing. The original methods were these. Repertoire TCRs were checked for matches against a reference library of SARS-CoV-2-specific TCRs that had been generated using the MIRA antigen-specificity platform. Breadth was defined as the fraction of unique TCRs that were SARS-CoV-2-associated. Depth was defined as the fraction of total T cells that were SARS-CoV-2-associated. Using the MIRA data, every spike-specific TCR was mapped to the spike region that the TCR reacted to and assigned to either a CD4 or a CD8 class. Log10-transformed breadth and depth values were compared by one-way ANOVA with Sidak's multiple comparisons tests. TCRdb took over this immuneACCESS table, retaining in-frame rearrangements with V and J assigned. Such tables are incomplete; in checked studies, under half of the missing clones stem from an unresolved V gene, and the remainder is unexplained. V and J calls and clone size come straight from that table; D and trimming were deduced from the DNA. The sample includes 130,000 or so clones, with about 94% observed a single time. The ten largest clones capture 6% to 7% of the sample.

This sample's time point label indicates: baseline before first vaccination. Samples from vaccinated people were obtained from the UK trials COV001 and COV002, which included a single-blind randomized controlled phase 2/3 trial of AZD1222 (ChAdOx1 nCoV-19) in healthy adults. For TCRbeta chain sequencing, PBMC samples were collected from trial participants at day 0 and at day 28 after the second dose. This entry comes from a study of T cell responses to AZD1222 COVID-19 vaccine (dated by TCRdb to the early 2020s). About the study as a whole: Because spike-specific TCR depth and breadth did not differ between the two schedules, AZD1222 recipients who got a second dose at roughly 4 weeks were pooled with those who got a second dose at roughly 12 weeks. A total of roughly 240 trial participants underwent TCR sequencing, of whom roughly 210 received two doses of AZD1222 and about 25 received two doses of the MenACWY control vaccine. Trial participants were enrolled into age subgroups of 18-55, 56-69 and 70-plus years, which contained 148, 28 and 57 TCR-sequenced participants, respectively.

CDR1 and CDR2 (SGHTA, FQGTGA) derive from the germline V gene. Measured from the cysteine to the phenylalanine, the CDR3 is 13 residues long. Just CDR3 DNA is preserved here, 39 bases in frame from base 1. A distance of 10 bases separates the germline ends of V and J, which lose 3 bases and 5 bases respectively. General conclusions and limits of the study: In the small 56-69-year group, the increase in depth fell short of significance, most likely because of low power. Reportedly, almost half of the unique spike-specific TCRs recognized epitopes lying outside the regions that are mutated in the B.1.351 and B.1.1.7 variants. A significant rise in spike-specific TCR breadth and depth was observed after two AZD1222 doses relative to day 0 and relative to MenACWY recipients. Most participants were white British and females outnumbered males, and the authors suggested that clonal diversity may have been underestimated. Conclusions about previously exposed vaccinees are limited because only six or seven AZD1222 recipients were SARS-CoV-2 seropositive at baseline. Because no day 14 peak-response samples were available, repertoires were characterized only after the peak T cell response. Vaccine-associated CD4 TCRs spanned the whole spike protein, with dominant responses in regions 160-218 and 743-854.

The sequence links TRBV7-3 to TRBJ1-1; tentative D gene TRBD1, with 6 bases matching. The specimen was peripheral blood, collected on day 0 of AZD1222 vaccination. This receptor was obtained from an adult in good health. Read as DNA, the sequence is TGTGCCAGCAGCTTTTGGGGGCAGACTGAAGCTTTCTTT. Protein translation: CASSFWGQTEAFF.